Here is one TCR beta chain with its context. Its specificity is not known. The sample is drawn from a study of shared clonotypes between healthy human individuals. Per sorted-subset replicate PCR, input was about 180 ng DNA, representing roughly 30,000 T cell genomes. Libraries were prepared by immunoSEQ multiplex PCR; TCRdb keeps only in-frame clonotypes and omits some of them. The data show approximately 2.3 million clones, with 90% to 95% seen just once and about 0.39% held by the top ten. Study results and limitations: Larger richness was generally estimated for naive than memory subsets. Incompleteness in sorted-subset sequencing, despite large depth, was shown by rarefaction.

The CDR3 runs 15 residues. The TCR was taken from a young man in good health. Some clones in this sample may be carry-over from other donors' samples. The chain is built from TRBV21-1 and TRBJ1-5; TRBD1 is the table's D call and was not checked against the DNA. TRBV21-1 is shown as a pseudogene. The sample comprised naive CD4+ T cells from PBMCs. Subset denoted: CD45RA+ positively selected. The CDR3 DNA is TGTGCCAGCAGCAACCAGGTGCGTAGCAATCAGCCCCAGCATTTT. Encoded protein: CASSNQVRSNQPQHF.